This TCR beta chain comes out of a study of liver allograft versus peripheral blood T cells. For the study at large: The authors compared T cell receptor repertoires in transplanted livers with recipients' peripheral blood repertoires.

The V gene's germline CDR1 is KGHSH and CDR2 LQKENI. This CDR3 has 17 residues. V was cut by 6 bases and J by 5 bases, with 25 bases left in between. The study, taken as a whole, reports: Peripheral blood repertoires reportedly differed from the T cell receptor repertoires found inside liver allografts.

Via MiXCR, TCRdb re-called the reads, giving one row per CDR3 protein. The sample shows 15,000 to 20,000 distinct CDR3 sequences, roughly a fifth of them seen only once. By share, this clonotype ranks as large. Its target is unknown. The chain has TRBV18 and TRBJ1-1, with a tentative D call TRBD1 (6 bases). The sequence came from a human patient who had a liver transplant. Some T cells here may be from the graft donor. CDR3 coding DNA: TGTGCCAGCTCCCCCGAGAGTACAGGGAGGTTCGGAACTGAAGCTTTCTTT. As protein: CASSPESTGRFGTEAFF. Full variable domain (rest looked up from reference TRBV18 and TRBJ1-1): NAGVMQNPRHLVRRRGQEARLRCSPMKGHSHVYWYRQLPEEGLKFMVYLQKENIIDESGMPKERFSAEFPKEGPSILRIQQVVRGDSAAYFCASSPESTGRFGTEAFFGQGTRLTVV.